This T cell receptor beta chain stems from a study of OX40 agonist ivuxolimab in advanced cancers. Findings of the study overall: CD4+ and CD8+ blood T cells expanded clonally by week 6 at 0.1 to 3.0 mg/kg. Expanded peripheral T cells had an undetermined antigen specificity.

Only one count was recorded for this clone. Its antigen is unknown. The assay was immunoSEQ multiplex PCR, and TCRdb's table has in-frame clones only and misses some. Among about 80,000 clones, 84% were seen once, and the ten largest hold more than 20%. Trimming took 6 bases from V and 3 from J; bases not matched to a gene: 10. The CDR3 runs to 16 residues. Germline CDR1 and CDR2: ENHRY and SYGVKD. The chain joins TRBV10-3 to TRBJ2-3, with 9 bases fitting TRBD2. This clonotype was obtained from an adult with an advanced solid tumor such as melanoma, head and neck, liver or kidney cancer. The specimen was CD4+ or CD8+ T cells sorted from blood, collected in a trial of the OX40 agonist ivuxolimab. CDR3 amino acids: CAISSSGAGGTDTQYF. For the CDR3, the DNA is TGTGCCATCAGCTCCTCGGGAGCGGGAGGAACAGATACGCAGTATTTT.